These 26 T cell receptor beta chains were sequenced from one sample in a study of blood T cells in healthy people across ages (dated by TCRdb to about 2015). Library preparation employed 5' RACE. TCRdb shows the sequencer as Illumina HiSeq 2500. A second PCR of about 6 to 12 cycles was run with a J-beta primer mix and a sample-barcoded 5' primer. Through fastp at Q25 and MiXCR, TCRdb rebuilt clones from the public reads, retaining in-frame beta chains. Each CDR3 protein gets just one entry, which takes the most common genes and DNA from the rows behind it. Within this sample are 350,000 to 450,000 distinct CDR3 sequences, with about 55% of them counted one time only. The top ten constitute 50% to 65% of the sample. The sequenced sample was blood. Source of these receptors: a man between 60 and 70 years old in good health.

This clonotype was seen at least ten times. The chain combines TRBV29-1 with TRBJ2-7; D perhaps matches TRBD1 (5 bases). V dropped 4 bases and J dropped 3 bases, with 10 bases sitting between them. This CDR3 contains 12 residues. The germline CDR1 and CDR2 sequences are SQVTM and ANQGSEA. Here the CDR3 DNA reads TGCAGCGTTGCCCCAGGGTTCTACGAGCAGTACTTC. The encoded protein is CSVAPGFYEQYF.

The chain carries TRBV12-3 or TRBV12-4 and TRBJ1-6, with D perhaps TRBD1 (5 bases). The V gene lost 7 bases and the J gene lost 10 bases, with 23 bases spanning the gap. This CDR3 comprises 16 residues. CDR3 residues: CASTPSGQGRDSPLHF. CDR3 sequence (DNA): TGTGCCAGCACCCCCTCTGGGCAGGGCAGGGACTCACCCCTCCACTTT.

The chain has TRBV27 and TRBJ2-7; TRBD1 or TRBD2 may be the D gene (5 bases each). Germline CDR1 MNHEY, CDR2 SMNVEV (reference sequence). This CDR3 comprises 14 residues. The germline V and J ends were trimmed by 1 base and 3 bases, with 10 bases remaining between them. The CDR3, as DNA: TGTGCCAGCAGTTTATACCTGGGGGACTACGAGCAGTACTTC. Amino acid sequence: CASSLYLGDYEQYF.

The chain employs TRBV4-2 and TRBJ2-7; D is possibly TRBD2 (6 bases). Deletions cut 4 bases from V and 6 bases from J, with 16 bases between. This CDR3 has 14 amino acids. Per the germline V gene, CDR1 is LGHNA and CDR2 is YNFKEQ. CDR3 sequence: CASSRETTEGEQYF. DNA for the CDR3: TGTGCCAGCAGCCGAGAAACTACGGAGGGCGAGCAGTACTTC.

The chain links TRBV6-2 or TRBV6-3 to TRBJ2-5; 9 bases agree with TRBD1. The DNA matches TRBJ2-7 better at its end, which makes the J call doubtful. This CDR3 comprises 15 residues. The germline V gene encodes CDR1 MNHEY and CDR2 SVGEGT. CDR3 bases: TGTGCCAGCAGTCCCGACAGGGGGGGGCCTTACGAGCAGTACTTC. It is translated as CASSPDRGGPYEQYF.

Note on this clonotype: The final CDR3 position lacks the conserved phenylalanine or tryptophan, pointing to a likely read error. The CDR3, as DNA: TGTGCCAGCAGGGTCGGGACAGGGGACAATGAGCAGTTCTCC. Amino acids: CASRVGTGDNEQFS. This chain connects TRBV7-9 to TRBJ2-1, with TRBD1 identical over 10 bases. The CDR3 is made up of 14 amino acids. With V trimmed by 6 bases and J by 5 bases, 4 bases remained unmatched. Germline lookup yields CDR1 SEHNR and CDR2 FQNEAQ (reference sequence).

This CDR3 reads CASSEWGLATDTQYF. The CDR3 nucleotides read TGTGCCAGCAGTGAATGGGGACTAGCCACAGATACGCAGTATTTT. This chain connects TRBV25-1 to TRBJ2-3; 9 bases map to TRBD2. The CDR3 runs 15 residues. CDR1 and CDR2 (germline): MGHDK, SYGVNS. Trimming at V came to 1 base and at J to 2 bases, leaving 1 base not matched to a gene.

This sequence joins TRBV10-3 and TRBJ2-3; D is undetermined. This CDR3 comprises 12 residues. The V gene lost 8 bases and the J gene lost 4 bases, with 10 bases spanning the gap. CDR1 ENHRY and CDR2 SYGVKD come from the germline V gene. In DNA form, the CDR3 reads TGTGCCATCGGGCCACGGTCAGATACGCAGTATTTT. Translated: CAIGPRSDTQYF.

V and J are TRBV9 and TRBJ2-1; 9 bases are a match to TRBD1. Germline values: CDR1 SGDLS, CDR2 YYNGEE. The CDR3 runs 15 residues. The trim removed 3 bases at V and 10 bases at J, leaving 11 bases unmatched. The CDR3 spells CASSAYTGGINEQFF. CDR3 coding DNA: TGTGCCAGCAGCGCCTATACAGGGGGCATCAACGAGCAGTTCTTC.

V is TRBV27 and J is TRBJ2-3, with TRBD2 identical over 12 bases. This CDR3 has 13 residues. Germline CDR1 MNHEY, CDR2 SMNVEV (reference sequence). J gave up 10 bases and V 3 bases, and 2 bases lay outside the gene matches. The CDR3 sequence is CASSFRLAGAQYF. The CDR3 DNA reads TGTGCCAGCAGTTTTCGACTAGCGGGGGCGCAGTATTTT.

V and J are TRBV10-3 and TRBJ2-5; D may be TRBD1 (6 bases). The CDR3 sequence is 14 residues long. Trimming took 2 bases from V and 1 from J, leaving 8 bases between them. From germline, CDR1 is ENHRY and CDR2 SYGVKD. CDR3 protein: CAISEGQSQETQYF. In nucleotides, the CDR3 is TGTGCCATCAGTGAGGGACAGTCCCAAGAGACCCAGTACTTC.

As regards this clonotype: A much larger clone lies one base from this, so it may be a read error. The chain joins TRBV7-9 to TRBJ2-1; D unresolved. Per germline, CDR1 SEHNR and CDR2 FQNEAQ (reference sequence). There are 15 residues in the CDR3. The CDR3 DNA sequence: TGTGCCAGCAGCTTATCGAACGGTTTAGCCAATGGGCAGTTCTTC. As protein: CASSLSNGLANGQFF.

This chain connects TRBV6-6 to TRBJ1-1; unclear D gene. Trimming pared 6 bases from V and 0 bases from J, leaving 5 bases between. Germline-derived CDR1 and CDR2 are MNHNY and SVGAGI (reference sequence). The CDR3 consists of 12 residues. Here the CDR3 DNA reads TGTGCCAGCAGCCGGTTGAACACTGAAGCTTTCTTT. It is translated as CASSRLNTEAFF.

This clonotype was counted only a few times. The chain employs TRBV7-9 and TRBJ2-5; D remains unclear. The germline V and J ends were trimmed by 5 bases and 4 bases, with 20 bases remaining between them. This CDR3 comprises 16 residues. The germline V gene has CDR1 SEHNR and CDR2 FQNEAQ (reference sequence). CDR3 loop: CASSPVDGSWGETQYF. The CDR3 DNA is TGTGCCAGCAGCCCAGTTGACGGATCCTGGGGAGAGACCCAGTACTTC.

The J gene is TRBJ2-5, the V gene TRBV29-1; possibly TRBD1 for D (5 bases). CDR1 and CDR2 from the germline V gene are SQVTM and ANQGSEA. The CDR3 has 13 residues. V dropped 6 bases and J dropped 7 bases, with 18 bases sitting between them. The CDR3 region has the DNA TGCAGCGTGAAGTTTGGGCCTAGGGGGACCCAGTACTTC. Its protein product is CSVKFGPRGTQYF.

This clonotype has more than one count but fewer than ten. This CDR3 reads CASSYSGGDGGTQYF. The CDR3 DNA sequence: TGTGCCAGCAGCTACAGCGGGGGGGATGGGGGTACGCAGTATTTT. The rearrangement joins TRBV3-1 to TRBJ2-3, with TRBD2 matching over 10 bases. Trimming cost V 5 bases and J 8 bases; bases outside gene matches: 10. CDR1 and CDR2 (germline): LGHDT, YNNKEL (reference sequence). The CDR3 covers 15 residues.

V and J are TRBV20-1 and TRBJ2-5; 11 bases agree with TRBD2. Germline V gene data show CDR1 as DFQATT and CDR2 as SNEGSKA (reference sequence). The ends lost 3 bases at V and 4 bases at J; junction bases unmatched: 4. The CDR3 has 14 amino acids. The CDR3, as DNA: TGCAGTGCTAGCGGTCTAGCGGGAGGAGAGACCCAGTACTTC. Its protein is CSASGLAGGETQYF.

The chain carries TRBV6-5 and TRBJ2-5; D perhaps matches TRBD2 (5 bases). The V end was cut by 2 bases, the J end by 4 bases, with 11 bases between. CDR1 and CDR2 from the germline V gene are MNHEY and SVGAGI. There are 14 residues in the CDR3. The CDR3 sequence: CASSYASSAETQYF. CDR3 sequence (DNA): TGTGCCAGCAGTTACGCGAGTAGCGCAGAGACCCAGTACTTC.

This chain uses TRBV2 with TRBJ2-3; D might be TRBD1 or TRBD2, each matching 5 bases. CDR1 SNHLY and CDR2 FYNNEI come from the germline V gene. The V and J ends lost 6 bases and 4 bases respectively, with 17 bases between them. CDR3 length: 15 residues. CDR3 amino acids: CASSRETSRSDTQYF. The CDR3 DNA follows: TGTGCCAGCAGCAGGGAGACGAGCCGGTCAGATACGCAGTATTTT.

This clonotype showed up just a few times. The J gene is TRBJ2-3, the V gene TRBV12-3 or TRBV12-4, with a weak D call TRBD2 (6 bases). The V gene lost 5 bases and the J gene lost 6 bases, with 18 bases spanning the gap. The CDR3 extends over 15 amino acids. The CDR3 DNA sequence: TGTGCCAGCAGTCCCTCGGGGGACCCAGAGGATACGCAGTATTTT. This sequence encodes CASSPSGDPEDTQYF.

The chain links TRBV3-1 to TRBJ2-1; 8 bases match TRBD2. CDR1 LGHDT and CDR2 YNNKEL come from the germline V gene (reference sequence). The V gene end was trimmed by 3 bases and the J gene end by 7 bases; junction bases not matched to a gene: 8. The CDR3 contains 15 residues. The CDR3 DNA follows: TGTGCCAGCAGCCACGGACTAGCCGTGGGGAATGAGCAGTTCTTC. Amino acid sequence: CASSHGLAVGNEQFF.

This clonotype has just a few counts. This chain joins TRBV20-1 and TRBJ2-7; 9 bases are shared with TRBD1. Germline CDR1 and CDR2: DFQATT and SNEGSKA (reference sequence). Trimming removed 5 bases from V and 2 bases from J; junction bases left unmatched: 10. The CDR3 is 15 residues long. The CDR3 nucleotides are TGCAGTGCTGGACGGGACAGGGCGGGCCCCTACGAGCAGTACTTC. It yields the protein CSAGRDRAGPYEQYF.

In DNA form, the CDR3 reads TGCAGTGCTAGAGAATTAGCGGGGGGCTTGAATACGCAGTATTTT. This translates into CSARELAGGLNTQYF. This sequence joins TRBV20-1 and TRBJ2-3; 10 bases align to TRBD2. In germline, CDR1 is DFQATT, CDR2 SNEGSKA (reference sequence). V lost 0 bases to trimming and J lost 7 bases; unmatched junction nucleotides: 7. This CDR3 comprises 15 residues.

The J gene is TRBJ2-1, the V gene TRBV7-6, with TRBD2 identical over 16 bases. Germline lookup yields CDR1 SGHVS and CDR2 FNYEAQ. V trimming: 5 bases; J trimming: 10 bases; junction bases outside the gene matches: 8. The CDR3 runs 16 residues. The CDR3 loop is CASSPGTSGRAREQFF. CDR3 nucleotide sequence: TGTGCCAGCAGCCCTGGGACTAGCGGGAGGGCCCGAGAGCAGTTCTTC. The full variable domain, rest sourced from reference TRBV7-6 and TRBJ2-1, is GAGVSQSPRYKVTKRGQDVALRCDPISGHVSLYWYRQALGQGPEFLTYFNYEAQQDKSGLPNDRFSAERPEGSISTLTIQRTEQRDSAMYRCASSPGTSGRAREQFFGPGTRLTVL.

This chain links TRBV7-2 with TRBJ2-7; 9 bases line up with TRBD1. The germline V gene has CDR1 SGHTA and CDR2 FQGNSA. The V gene end was trimmed by 5 bases and the J gene end by 3 bases; junction bases not matched to a gene: 8. The CDR3 sequence is 15 residues long. The CDR3 nucleotides read TGTGCCAGCAGCCCCACCGCGGGACAGGGCTACGAGCAGTACTTC. Translated: CASSPTAGQGYEQYF.

The CDR3 here is CASIPTRGNIQYF. CDR3 nucleotide sequence: TGTGCCAGCATACCGACCCGGGGAAACATTCAGTACTTC. This chain links TRBV6-6 with TRBJ2-7, with D possibly TRBD2 on 5 matching bases. The J call is uncertain, as TRBJ2-4 better fits the DNA end. The CDR3 loop spans 13 amino acids. From germline, CDR1 is MNHNY and CDR2 SVGAGI (reference sequence).